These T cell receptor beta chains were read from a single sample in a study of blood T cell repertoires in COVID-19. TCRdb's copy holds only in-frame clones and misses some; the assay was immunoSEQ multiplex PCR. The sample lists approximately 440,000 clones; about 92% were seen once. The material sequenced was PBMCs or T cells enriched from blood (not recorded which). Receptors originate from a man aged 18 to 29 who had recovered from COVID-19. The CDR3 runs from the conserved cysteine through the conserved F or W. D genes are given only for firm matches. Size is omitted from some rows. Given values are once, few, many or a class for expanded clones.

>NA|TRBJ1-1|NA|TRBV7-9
CASSLSVNTEAFF
TGTGCCAGCAGCTTATCAGTGAACACTGAAGCTTTCTTT
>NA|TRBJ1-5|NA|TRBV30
CAWTLNSGGAQHF
TGTGCCTGGACCCTTAATTCTGGCGGCGCCCAGCATTTT
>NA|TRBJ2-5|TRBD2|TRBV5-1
CASSLAPSGNQETQYF
TGCGCCAGCAGCTTGGCCCCTAGCGGGAACCAAGAGACCCAGTACTTC
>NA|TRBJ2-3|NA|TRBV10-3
CAISSGTPDTQYF
TGTGCCATCAGCTCCGGGACTCCAGATACGCAGTATTTT
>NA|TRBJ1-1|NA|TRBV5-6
CASSLYRDTEAFF
TGTGCCAGCAGCTTGTACAGGGACACTGAAGCTTTCTTT
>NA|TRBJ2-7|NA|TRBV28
CASSYGEQYF
TGTGCCAGCAGTTACGGCGAGCAGTACTTC
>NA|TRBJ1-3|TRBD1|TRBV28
CASSFQGAAGNTIYF
TGTGCCAGCAGTTTTCAGGGGGCAGCTGGAAACACCATATATTTT
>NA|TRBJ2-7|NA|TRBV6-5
CASSQQGGYHEQYF
TGTGCCAGCAGTCAACAGGGGGGGTACCACGAGCAGTACTTC
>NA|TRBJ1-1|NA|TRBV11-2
CASSLVSPFNLMNTEAFF
TGTGCCAGCAGCTTAGTTAGTCCTTTTAACCTAATGAACACTGAAGCTTTCTTT
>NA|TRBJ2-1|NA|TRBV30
CAMRSYGEQFF
TGTGCCATGAGGAGCTATGGTGAGCAGTTCTTC
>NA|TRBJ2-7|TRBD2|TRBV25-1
CARGGAAYEQYF
TGTGCCCGCGGGGGGGCGGCCTACGAGCAGTACTTC
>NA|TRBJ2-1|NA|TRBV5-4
CASSPGLGQFF
TGTGCCAGCAGCCCGGGACTGGGGCAGTTCTTC
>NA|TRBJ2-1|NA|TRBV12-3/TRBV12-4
CASTEHRENEQFF
TGTGCCAGTACCGAACACAGGGAAAATGAGCAGTTCTTC
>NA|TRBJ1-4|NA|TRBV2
CASSRYPPALPTNEKLFF
TGTGCCAGCAGTCGGTATCCGCCCGCCCTGCCTACTAATGAAAAACTGTTTTTT
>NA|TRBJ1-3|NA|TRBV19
CASSPAGQFSGNTIYF
TGTGCCAGTAGCCCGGCAGGACAGTTCTCTGGAAACACCATATATTTT
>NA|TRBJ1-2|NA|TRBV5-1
CASSLAQGLLGGYTF
TGCGCCAGCAGCTTGGCCCAGGGCTTGTTGGGAGGCTACACCTTC
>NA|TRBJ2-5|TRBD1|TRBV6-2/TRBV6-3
CASSRQGRETQYF
TGTGCCAGCAGTAGACAGGGACGGGAGACCCAGTACTTC
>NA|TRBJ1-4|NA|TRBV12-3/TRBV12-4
CASSFKGNEKLFF
TGTGCCAGCAGTTTTAAGGGGAATGAAAAACTGTTTTTT
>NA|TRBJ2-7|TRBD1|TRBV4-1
CASSQGIRDRVLYEQYF
TGCGCCAGCAGCCAAGGTATCAGGGACAGGGTGCTCTACGAGCAGTACTTC
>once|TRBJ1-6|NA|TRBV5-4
CASSLRTPRGYSPLHF
TGTGCCAGCAGCTTGCGGACACCGAGGGGGTATTCACCCCTCCACTTT
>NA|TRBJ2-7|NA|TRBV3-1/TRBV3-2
CASSQDWGVSYEQYF
TGTGCCAGCAGCCAAGATTGGGGGGTCTCCTACGAGCAGTACTTC
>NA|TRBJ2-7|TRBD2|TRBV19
CASSTSAGTYSYEQYF
TGTGCCAGTAGTACGTCAGCGGGGACCTACTCCTACGAGCAGTACTTC
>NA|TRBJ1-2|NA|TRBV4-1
CASSQGGGWYGYTF
TGCGCCAGCAGCCAGGGCGGGGGCTGGTATGGCTACACCTTC
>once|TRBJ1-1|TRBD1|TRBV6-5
CASSRGQGKVRAFF
TGTGCCAGCAGCCGTGGACAGGGGAAGGTTCGGGCTTTCTTT
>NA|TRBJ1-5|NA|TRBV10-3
CAISPGHKDQPQHF
TGTGCCATCAGTCCCGGACACAAGGATCAGCCCCAGCATTTT
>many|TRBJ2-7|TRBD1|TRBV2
CASSERQGTTYEQYF
TGTGCCAGCTCTGAGAGACAGGGTACCACCTACGAGCAGTACTTC
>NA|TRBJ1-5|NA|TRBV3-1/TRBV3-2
CASSQGTGFQPQHF
TGTGCCAGCAGCCAAGGGACTGGGTTTCAGCCCCAGCATTTT
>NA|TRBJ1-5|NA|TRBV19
CASSISQAWSNQPQHF
TGTGCCAGTAGTATATCCCAGGCTTGGAGCAATCAGCCCCAGCATTTT
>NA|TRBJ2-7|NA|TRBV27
CASSLSKGSGIEQYF
TGTGCCAGCAGTTTATCGAAGGGGTCGGGTATCGAGCAGTACTTC
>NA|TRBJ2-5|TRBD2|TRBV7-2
CASSPGLAEETQYF
TGTGCCAGCAGCCCTGGACTAGCAGAGGAGACCCAGTACTTC
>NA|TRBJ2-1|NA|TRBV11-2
CASSYQSQYNEQFF
TGTGCCAGCAGCTATCAGTCTCAGTACAATGAGCAGTTCTTC
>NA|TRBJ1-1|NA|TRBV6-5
CASIPEGQNTEAFF
TGTGCCAGCATCCCTGAGGGACAAAACACTGAAGCTTTCTTT
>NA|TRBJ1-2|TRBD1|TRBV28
CASSFTGGAGGYTF
TGTGCCAGCAGTTTTACAGGGGGCGCGGGTGGCTACACCTTC
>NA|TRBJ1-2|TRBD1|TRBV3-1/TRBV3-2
CASSQGQYGYTF
TGTGCCAGCAGCCAGGGACAGTATGGCTACACCTTC
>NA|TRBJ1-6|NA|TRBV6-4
CASSDSIGFPLHF
TGTGCCAGCAGTGACTCGATCGGGTTCCCCCTCCACTTT
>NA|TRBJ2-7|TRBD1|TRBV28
CATKTGAPAEQYF
TGTGCCACCAAGACAGGGGCCCCGGCCGAGCAGTACTTC
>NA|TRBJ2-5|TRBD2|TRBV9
CASSVEGLARQTQYF
TGTGCCAGCAGCGTAGAGGGACTAGCGCGCCAGACCCAGTACTTC
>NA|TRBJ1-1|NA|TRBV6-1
CASSGGYNRQNTEAFF
TGTGCCAGCAGTGGAGGGTATAACAGACAAAACACTGAAGCTTTCTTT
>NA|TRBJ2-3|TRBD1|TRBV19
CASSIRGTTDTQYF
TGTGCCAGTAGTATCAGGGGGACCACAGATACGCAGTATTTT